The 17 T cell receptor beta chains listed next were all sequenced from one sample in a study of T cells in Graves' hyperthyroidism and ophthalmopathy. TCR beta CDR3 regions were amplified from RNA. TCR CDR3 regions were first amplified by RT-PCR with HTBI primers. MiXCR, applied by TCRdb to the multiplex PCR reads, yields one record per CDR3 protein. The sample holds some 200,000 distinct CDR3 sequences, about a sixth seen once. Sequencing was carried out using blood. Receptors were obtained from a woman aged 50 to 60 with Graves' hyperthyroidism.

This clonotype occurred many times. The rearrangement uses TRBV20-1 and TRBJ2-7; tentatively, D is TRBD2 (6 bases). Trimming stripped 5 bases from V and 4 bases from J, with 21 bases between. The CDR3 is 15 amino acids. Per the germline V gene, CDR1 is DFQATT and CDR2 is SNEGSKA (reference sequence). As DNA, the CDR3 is TGCAGTGCTGGGGTTAGATTGGCGGGATCGTACGAGCAGTACTTC. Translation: CSAGVRLAGSYEQYF.

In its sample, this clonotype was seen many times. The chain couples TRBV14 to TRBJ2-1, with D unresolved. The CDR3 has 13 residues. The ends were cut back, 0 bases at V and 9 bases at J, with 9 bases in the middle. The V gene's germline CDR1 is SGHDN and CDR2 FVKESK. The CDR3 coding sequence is TGTGCCAGCAGCCAAGAATTAGGACCTGAGCAGTTCTTC. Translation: CASSQELGPEQFF.

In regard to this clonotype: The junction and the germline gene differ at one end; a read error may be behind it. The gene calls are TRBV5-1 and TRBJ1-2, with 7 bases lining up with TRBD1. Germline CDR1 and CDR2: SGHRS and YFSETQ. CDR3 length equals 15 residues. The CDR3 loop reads CASGFQTGIDYGYTF. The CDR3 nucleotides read TGCGCCAGCGGCTTTCAGACAGGGATTGACTATGGCTACACCTTC.

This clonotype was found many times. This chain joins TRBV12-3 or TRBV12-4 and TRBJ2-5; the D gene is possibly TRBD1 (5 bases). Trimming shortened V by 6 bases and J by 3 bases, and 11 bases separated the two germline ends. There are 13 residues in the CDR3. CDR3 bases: TGTGCCAGCAGGCCAGGGCGGAAAGAGACCCAGTACTTC. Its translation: CASRPGRKETQYF.

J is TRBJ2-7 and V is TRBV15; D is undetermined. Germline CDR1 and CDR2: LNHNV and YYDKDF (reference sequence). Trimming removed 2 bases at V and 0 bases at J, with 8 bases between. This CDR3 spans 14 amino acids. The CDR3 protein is CATSRKLSSYEQYF. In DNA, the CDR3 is TGTGCCACCAGCAGAAAACTTAGCTCCTACGAGCAGTACTTC.

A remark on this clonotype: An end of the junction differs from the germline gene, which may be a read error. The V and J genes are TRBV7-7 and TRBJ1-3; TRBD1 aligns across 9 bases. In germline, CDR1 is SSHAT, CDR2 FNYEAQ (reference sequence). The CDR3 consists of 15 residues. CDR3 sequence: CASSETGGFGNTIYF. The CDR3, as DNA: TGTGCTAGCAGCGAAACAGGGGGCTTTGGAAACACCATATATTTT. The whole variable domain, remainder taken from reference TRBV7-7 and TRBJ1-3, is GAGVSQSPRYKVTKRGQDVTLRCDPISSHATLYWYQQALGQGPEFLTYFNYEAQPDKSGLPSDRFSAERPEGSISTLTIQRTEQRDSAMYRCASSETGGFGNTIYFGEGSWLTVV.

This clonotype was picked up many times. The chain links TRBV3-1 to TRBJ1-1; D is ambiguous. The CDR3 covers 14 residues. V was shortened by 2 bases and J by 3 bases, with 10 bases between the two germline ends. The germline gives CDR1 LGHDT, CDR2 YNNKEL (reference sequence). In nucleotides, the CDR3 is TGTGCCAGCAGCCAATCCGACGGTTACACTGAAGCTTTCTTT. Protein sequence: CASSQSDGYTEAFF.

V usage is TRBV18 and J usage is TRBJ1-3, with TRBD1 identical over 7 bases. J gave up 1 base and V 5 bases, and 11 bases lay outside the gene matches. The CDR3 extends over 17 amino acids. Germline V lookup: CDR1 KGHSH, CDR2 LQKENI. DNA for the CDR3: TGTGCCAGCTCATCATCCTTGACAGGGACATCTGGAAACACCATATATTTT. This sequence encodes CASSSSLTGTSGNTIYF.

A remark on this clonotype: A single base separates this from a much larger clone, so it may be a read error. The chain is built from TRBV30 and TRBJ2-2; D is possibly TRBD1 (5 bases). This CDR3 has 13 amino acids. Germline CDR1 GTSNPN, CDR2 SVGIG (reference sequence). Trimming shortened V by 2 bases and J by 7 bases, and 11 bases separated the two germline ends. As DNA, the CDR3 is TGTGCCTGGAGTAGTCAAGGGGTCGGGGAGCTGTTTTTT. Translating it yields CAWSSQGVGELFF.

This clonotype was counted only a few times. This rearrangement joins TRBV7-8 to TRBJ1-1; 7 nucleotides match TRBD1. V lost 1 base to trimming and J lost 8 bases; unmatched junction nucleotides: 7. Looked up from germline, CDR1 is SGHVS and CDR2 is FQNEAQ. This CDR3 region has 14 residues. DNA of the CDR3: TGTGCCAGCAGCTTAGGACAGGGAGGTCGGGAAGCTTTCTTT. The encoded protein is CASSLGQGGREAFF.

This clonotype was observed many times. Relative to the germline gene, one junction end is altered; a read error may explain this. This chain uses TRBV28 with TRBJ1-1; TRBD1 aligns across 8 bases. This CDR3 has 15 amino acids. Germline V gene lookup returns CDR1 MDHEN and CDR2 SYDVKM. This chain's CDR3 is CASSLWTGRNTEAFF. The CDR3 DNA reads TGTGCCAGCAGTCTATGGACAGGGAGGAACACTGAAGCTTTCTTT.

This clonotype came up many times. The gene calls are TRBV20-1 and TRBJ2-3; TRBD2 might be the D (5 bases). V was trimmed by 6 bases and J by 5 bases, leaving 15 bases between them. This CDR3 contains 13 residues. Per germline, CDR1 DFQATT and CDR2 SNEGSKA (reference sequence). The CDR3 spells CSAKLVWGDTQYF. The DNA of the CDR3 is TGCAGTGCAAAACTAGTGTGGGGAGATACGCAGTATTTT.

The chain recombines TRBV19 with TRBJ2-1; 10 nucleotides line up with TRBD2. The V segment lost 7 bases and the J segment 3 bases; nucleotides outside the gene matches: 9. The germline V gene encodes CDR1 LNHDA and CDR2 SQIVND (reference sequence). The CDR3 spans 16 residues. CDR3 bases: TGTGCCAGTACTAAATACCGGACTAGCGGCTACAATGAGCAGTTCTTC. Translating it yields CASTKYRTSGYNEQFF.

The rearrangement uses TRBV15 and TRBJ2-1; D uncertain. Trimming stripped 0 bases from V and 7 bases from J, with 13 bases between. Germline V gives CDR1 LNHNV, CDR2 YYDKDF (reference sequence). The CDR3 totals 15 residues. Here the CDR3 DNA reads TGTGCCACCAGCAGAGAAACGGGCGGAACAAATGAGCAGTTCTTC. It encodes CATSRETGGTNEQFF.

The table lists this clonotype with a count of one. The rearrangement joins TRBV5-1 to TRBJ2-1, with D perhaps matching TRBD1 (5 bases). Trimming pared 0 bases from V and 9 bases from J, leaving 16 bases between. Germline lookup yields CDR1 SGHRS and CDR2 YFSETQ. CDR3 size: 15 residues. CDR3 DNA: TGCGCCAGCAGCTTGGACCCTGACAGAGTTTTTGAGCAGTTCTTC. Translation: CASSLDPDRVFEQFF.

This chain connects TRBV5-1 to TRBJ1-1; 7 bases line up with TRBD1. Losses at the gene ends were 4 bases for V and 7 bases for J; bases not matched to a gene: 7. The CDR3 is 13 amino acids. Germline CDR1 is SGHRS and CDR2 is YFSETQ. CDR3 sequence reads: CASSAGQSGEAFF. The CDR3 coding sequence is TGCGCCAGCAGCGCGGGACAGTCGGGTGAAGCTTTCTTT.

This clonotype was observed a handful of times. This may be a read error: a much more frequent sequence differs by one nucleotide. The CDR3 loop is CSARPLGTSNQPQHF. DNA for the CDR3: TGCAGTGCTAGACCACTCGGGACAAGCAATCAGCCCCAGCATTTT. The chain has TRBV20-1 and TRBJ1-5, with D tentatively TRBD1 (6 bases). The CDR3 consists of 15 residues. CDR1 is DFQATT, CDR2 SNEGSKA, per germline (reference sequence). Trimming took off 2 bases at V and 1 base at J, with 12 bases between the two ends.